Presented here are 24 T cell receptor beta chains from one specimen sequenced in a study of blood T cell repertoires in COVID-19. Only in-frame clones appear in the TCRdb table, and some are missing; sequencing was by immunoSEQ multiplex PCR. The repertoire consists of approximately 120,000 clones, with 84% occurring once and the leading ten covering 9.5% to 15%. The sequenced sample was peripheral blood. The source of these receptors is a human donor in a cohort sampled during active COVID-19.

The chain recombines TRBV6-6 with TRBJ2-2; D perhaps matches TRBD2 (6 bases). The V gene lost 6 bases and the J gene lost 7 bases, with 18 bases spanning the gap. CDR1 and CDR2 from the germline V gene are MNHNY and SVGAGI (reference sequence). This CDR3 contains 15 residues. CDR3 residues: CASSPGQGGHGELFF. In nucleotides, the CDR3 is TGTGCCAGCAGCCCCGGGCAGGGAGGCCACGGGGAGCTGTTTTTT.

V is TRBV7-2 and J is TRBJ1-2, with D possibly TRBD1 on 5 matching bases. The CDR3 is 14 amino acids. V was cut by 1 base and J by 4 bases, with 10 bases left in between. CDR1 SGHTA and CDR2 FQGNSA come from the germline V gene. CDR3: CASSLDRMLYGYTF. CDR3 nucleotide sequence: TGTGCCAGCAGCTTAGACAGGATGCTCTATGGCTACACCTTC.

The CDR3 DNA reads as TGCGCCAGCAGCTTGGGCAGGGGAAGAATCAATGAGCAGTTCTTC. Translating it yields CASSLGRGRINEQFF. V gene TRBV5-1 combines with J gene TRBJ2-1; a possible D gene is TRBD1 (6 bases). This CDR3 is 15 amino acids long. The V and J ends lost 0 bases and 6 bases respectively, with 13 bases between them. The germline V gene has CDR1 SGHRS and CDR2 YFSETQ.

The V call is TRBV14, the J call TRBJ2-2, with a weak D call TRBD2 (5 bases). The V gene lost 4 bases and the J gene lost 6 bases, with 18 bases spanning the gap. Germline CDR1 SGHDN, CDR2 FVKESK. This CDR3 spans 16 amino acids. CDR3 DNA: TGTGCCAGCAGCCCTCTATCGGGGAGCTCTTCCGGGGAGCTGTTTTTT. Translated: CASSPLSGSSSGELFF.

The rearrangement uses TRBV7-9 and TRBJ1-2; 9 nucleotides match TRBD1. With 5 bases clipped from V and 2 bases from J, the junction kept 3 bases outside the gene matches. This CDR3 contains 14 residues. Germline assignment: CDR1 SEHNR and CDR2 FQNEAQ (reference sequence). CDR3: CASSTGQGNYGYTF. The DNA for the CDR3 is TGTGCCAGCAGCACAGGACAGGGGAACTATGGCTACACCTTC. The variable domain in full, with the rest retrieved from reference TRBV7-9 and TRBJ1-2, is DTGVSQNPRHKITKRGQNVTFRCDPISEHNRLYWYRQTLGQGPEFLTYFQNEAQLEKSRLLSDRFSAERPKGSFSTLEIQRTEQGDSAMYLCASSTGQGNYGYTFGSGTRLTVV.

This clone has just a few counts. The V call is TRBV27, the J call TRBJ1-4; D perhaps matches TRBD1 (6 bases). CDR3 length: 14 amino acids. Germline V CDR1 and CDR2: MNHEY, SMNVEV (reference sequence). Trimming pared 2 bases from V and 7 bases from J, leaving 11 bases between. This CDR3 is CASSLGGGSEKLFF. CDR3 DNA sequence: TGTGCCAGCAGTTTAGGGGGGGGCTCTGAAAAACTGTTTTTT.

The CDR3 loop is CASRPGFYYGYTF. CDR3 in DNA: TGTGCCAGCAGGCCAGGGTTCTACTATGGCTACACCTTC. The V call is TRBV5-6, the J call TRBJ1-2, with TRBD1 as a possible D gene (5 bases). V lost 5 bases and J 3 bases, leaving 11 bases between the germline ends. The CDR3 extends over 13 amino acids. Germline V gene lookup returns CDR1 SGHDT and CDR2 YYEEEE.

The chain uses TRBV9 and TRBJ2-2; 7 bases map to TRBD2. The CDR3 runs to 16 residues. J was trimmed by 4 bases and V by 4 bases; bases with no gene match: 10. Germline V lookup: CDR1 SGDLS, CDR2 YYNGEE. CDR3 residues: CASSISSGGATGELFF. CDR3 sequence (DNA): TGTGCCAGCAGCATCTCCTCGGGGGGAGCCACCGGGGAGCTGTTTTTT.

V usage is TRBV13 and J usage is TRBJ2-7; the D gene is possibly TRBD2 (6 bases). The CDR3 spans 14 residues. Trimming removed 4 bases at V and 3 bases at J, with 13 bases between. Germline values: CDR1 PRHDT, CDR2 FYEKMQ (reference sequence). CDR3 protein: CASSSGLAIYEQYF. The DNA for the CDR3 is TGTGCCAGCAGCTCGGGACTCGCTATCTACGAGCAGTACTTC.

This CDR3 is CALAAQGGGYNEQFF. CDR3 bases: TGTGCCCTCGCGGCCCAGGGCGGGGGATACAATGAGCAGTTCTTC. The chain carries TRBV7-9 and TRBJ2-1; 7 nucleotides agree with TRBD2. With 11 bases clipped from V and 4 bases from J, the junction kept 14 bases outside the gene matches. The CDR3 is 15 amino acids. The germline CDR1 and CDR2 sequences are SEHNR and FQNEAQ (reference sequence).

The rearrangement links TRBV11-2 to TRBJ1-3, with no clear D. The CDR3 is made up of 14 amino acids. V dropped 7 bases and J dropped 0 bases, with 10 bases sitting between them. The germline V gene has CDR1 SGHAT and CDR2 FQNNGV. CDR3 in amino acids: CASTRGDSGNTIYF. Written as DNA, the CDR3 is TGTGCCAGCACCAGAGGTGACTCTGGAAACACCATATATTTT.

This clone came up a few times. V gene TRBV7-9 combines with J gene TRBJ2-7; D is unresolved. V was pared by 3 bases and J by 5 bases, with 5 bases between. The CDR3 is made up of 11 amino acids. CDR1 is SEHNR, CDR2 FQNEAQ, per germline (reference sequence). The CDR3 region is CASSFRDEQYF. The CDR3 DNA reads TGTGCCAGCAGCTTTCGCGACGAGCAGTACTTC.

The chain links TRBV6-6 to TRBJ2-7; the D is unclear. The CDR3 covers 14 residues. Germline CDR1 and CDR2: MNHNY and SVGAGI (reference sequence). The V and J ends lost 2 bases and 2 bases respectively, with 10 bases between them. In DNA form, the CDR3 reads TGTGCCAGCAGTTACGTTCTATCTCCCTACGAGCAGTACTTC. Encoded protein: CASSYVLSPYEQYF.

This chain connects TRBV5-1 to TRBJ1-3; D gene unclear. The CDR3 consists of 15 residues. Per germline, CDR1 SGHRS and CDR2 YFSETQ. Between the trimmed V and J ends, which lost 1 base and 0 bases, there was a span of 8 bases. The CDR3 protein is CASSLYGDSGNTIYF. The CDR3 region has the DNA TGCGCCAGCAGCTTGTACGGAGACTCTGGAAACACCATATATTTT.

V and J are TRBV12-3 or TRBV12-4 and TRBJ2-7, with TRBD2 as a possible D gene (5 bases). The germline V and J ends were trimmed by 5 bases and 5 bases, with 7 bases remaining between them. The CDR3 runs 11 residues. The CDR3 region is CASSPGDEQYF. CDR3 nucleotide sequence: TGTGCCAGCAGTCCCGGGGACGAGCAGTACTTC.

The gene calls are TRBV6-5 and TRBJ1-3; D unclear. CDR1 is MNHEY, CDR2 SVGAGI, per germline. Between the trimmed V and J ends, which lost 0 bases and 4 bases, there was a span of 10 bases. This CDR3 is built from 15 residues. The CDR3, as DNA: TGTGCCAGCAGTTACTCAGCGGATTCGGGAAACACCATATATTTT. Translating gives CASSYSADSGNTIYF.

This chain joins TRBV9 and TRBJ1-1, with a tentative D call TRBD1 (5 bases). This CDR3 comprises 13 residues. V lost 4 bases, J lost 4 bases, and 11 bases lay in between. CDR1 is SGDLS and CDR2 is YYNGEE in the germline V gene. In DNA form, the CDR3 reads TGTGCCAGCAGCCCACACGACAGCACTGAAGCTTTCTTT. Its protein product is CASSPHDSTEAFF.

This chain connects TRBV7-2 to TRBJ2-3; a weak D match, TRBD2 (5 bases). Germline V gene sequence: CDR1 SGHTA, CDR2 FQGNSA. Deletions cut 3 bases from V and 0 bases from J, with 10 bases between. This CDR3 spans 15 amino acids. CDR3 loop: CASSFRGASTDTQYF. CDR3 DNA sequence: TGTGCCAGCAGCTTTCGGGGAGCTAGCACAGATACGCAGTATTTT. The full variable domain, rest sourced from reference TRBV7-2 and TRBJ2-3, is GAGVSQSPSNKVTEKGKDVELRCDPISGHTALYWYRQSLGQGLEFLIYFQGNSAPDKSGLPSDRFSAERTGGSVSTLTIQRTQQEDSAVYLCASSFRGASTDTQYFGPGTRLTVL.

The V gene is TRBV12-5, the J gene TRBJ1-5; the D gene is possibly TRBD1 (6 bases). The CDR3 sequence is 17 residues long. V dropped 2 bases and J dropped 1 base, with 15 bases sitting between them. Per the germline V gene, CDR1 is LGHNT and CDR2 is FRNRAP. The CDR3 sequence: CASGLQKTGGSNQPQHF. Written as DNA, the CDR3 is TGTGCTAGTGGTTTGCAAAAGACAGGTGGAAGCAATCAGCCCCAGCATTTT.

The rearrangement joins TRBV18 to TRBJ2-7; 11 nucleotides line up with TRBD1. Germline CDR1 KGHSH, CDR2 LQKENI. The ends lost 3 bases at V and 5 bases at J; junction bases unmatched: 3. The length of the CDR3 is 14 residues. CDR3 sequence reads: CASSPGQGGHEQYF. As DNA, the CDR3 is TGTGCCAGCTCACCGGGACAGGGGGGGCACGAGCAGTACTTC.

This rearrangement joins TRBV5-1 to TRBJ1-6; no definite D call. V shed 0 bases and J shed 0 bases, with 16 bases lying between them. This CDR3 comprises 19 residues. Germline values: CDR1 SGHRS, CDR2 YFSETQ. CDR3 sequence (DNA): TGCGCCAGCAGCTTGGAACCCCGCGGAGCTAGCTCCTATAATTCACCCCTCCACTTT. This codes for CASSLEPRGASSYNSPLHF.

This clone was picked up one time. CDR3 sequence: CASSLASAKRETQYF. CDR3 DNA sequence: TGTGCCAGCAGCTTAGCGTCTGCCAAGAGGGAGACCCAGTACTTC. This chain links TRBV7-9 with TRBJ2-5; D remains ambiguous. V was pared by 0 bases and J by 5 bases, with 13 bases between. Germline V gene lookup returns CDR1 SEHNR and CDR2 FQNEAQ (reference sequence). The CDR3 consists of 15 residues.

The CDR3 coding sequence is TGTGCCTGGTCCCGGACTAGCGGGGGGGCCGAGCAGTTCTTC. This gives the protein CAWSRTSGGAEQFF. The genes are TRBV30 and TRBJ2-1; 15 bases fit TRBD2. Trimming cost V 5 bases and J 10 bases; bases outside gene matches: 6. Germline lookup yields CDR1 GTSNPN and CDR2 SVGIG (reference sequence). The CDR3 covers 14 residues. The variable domain in full, with the rest retrieved from reference TRBV30 and TRBJ2-1, is SQTIHQWPATLVQPVGSPLSLECTVEGTSNPNLYWYRQAAGRGLQLLFYSVGIGQISSEVPQNLSASRPQDRQFILSSKKLLLSDSGFYLCAWSRTSGGAEQFFGPGTRLTVL.

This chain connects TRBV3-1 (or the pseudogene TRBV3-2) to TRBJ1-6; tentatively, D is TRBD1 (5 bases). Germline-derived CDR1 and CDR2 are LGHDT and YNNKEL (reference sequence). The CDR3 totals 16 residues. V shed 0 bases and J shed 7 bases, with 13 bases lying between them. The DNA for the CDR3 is TGTGCCAGCAGCCAAGAAACGACAGCAAGGAATTCACCCCTCCACTTT. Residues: CASSQETTARNSPLHF.